Sequencing of this T cell receptor beta chain was carried out in a study of T cells in Graves' hyperthyroidism and ophthalmopathy. Study summary: Blood was drawn when the patient was first diagnosed and still untreated. Regarding the study as a whole: The majority of expanded thyroid clonotypes above 0.001 also appeared in blood. Before onset, by a median of around 6.4 months, the model predicted ophthalmopathy.

TCR beta CDR3 regions were amplified from RNA transcripts. TCR CDR3 regions were first amplified by RT-PCR with HTBI primers. A single record per CDR3 protein comes from TCRdb applying MiXCR to the multiplex PCR reads. Of under 650,000 distinct CDR3 sequences in the sample, 16% were seen once. This clonotype occurred a few times. Its target is not known. Patients aged 18 to 65 with hyperthyroidism were newly diagnosed, with duration under 2 months. The J segment lost 7 bases and the V segment lost 0 bases, leaving 11 bases of the junction unmatched. The CDR3 runs 15 residues. The V gene's germline CDR1 is GTSNPN and CDR2 SVGIG (reference sequence).

The chain combines TRBV30 with TRBJ1-2, with TRBD1 matching 7 bases. This receptor was taken from a woman in her 30s with Graves' hyperthyroidism. The sample taken for sequencing was blood. CDR3 in DNA: TGTGCCTGGAGTGTCCCCTCCAGGGGGATGGGTGGCTACACCTTC. Translating it yields CAWSVPSRGMGGYTF.